This paragraph reports one TCR beta chain. Its specificity is unknown. This sample is drawn from a study of shared clonotypes between healthy human individuals. Study summary: A couple of women and a few men aged 18 to 49 served as donors. Study findings and constraints: Memory subsets had estimated richness that was generally smaller than that of naive subsets. Depth of sequencing was expected to influence donor clonotype sharing.

The CDR3 is made up of 14 amino acids. V shed 0 bases and J shed 6 bases, with 9 bases lying between them. Germline V gene sequence: CDR1 MNHEY, CDR2 SVGAGI. As defined, naive CD8 cells were CD45RO-negative and positively selected for CCR7, with terminally differentiated effector memory CD45RA+ cells excluded. In the original processing: ImmunoSEQ yielded junction-only sequences lacking quality scores, so filtering differed. Profiling relied on immunoSEQ multiplex PCR, and the TCRdb table lists in-frame clones only, not all of them. That table supplies the V and J calls and clone size; D and trimming were determined from the DNA. The sample has roughly 2 million clones, around 96% seen once.

The chain couples TRBV6-5 to TRBJ1-5, with TRBD1 as a possible D gene (5 bases). The receptor comes from a young man in good health. The specimen was naive CD8+ T cells sorted from blood. CDR3 sequence (DNA): TGTGCCAGCAGTTACTCCCTTACAGGTCAGCCCCAGCATTTT. Encoded protein: CASSYSLTGQPQHF.